The sequence of this T cell receptor (beta chain) was determined in a study of T cell responses to AZD1222 COVID-19 vaccine. General study results and limits: Donors skewed white British and female; clonal diversity was possibly underestimated.

The data were produced by immunoSEQ multiplex PCR, yet TCRdb's version contains in-frame clones alone and is incomplete. The sample carries 150,000 to 200,000 clones, 92% recorded once. CDR1 LNHDA and CDR2 SQIVND come from the germline V gene (reference sequence). V was clipped by 3 bases and J by 2 bases; unmatched bases: 2. The CDR3 runs to 15 residues. Concerning this clone itself: As yet, its antigen is unknown.

This sample comprised peripheral blood, obtained on day 0 of AZD1222 vaccination. The TCR comes from an adult in good health. The chain recombines TRBV19 with TRBJ2-1, with 9 positions matching TRBD2. CDR3 amino acids: CASSISGGAYNEQFF. The CDR3 DNA follows: TGTGCCAGTAGTATTAGCGGGGGAGCCTACAATGAGCAGTTCTTC.